The subject of this entry is one TCR beta chain. The antigen is not known. At the DNA level, this CDR3 is encoded by other sequences in the same sample as well. Caucasian adults residing in Nashville, Tennessee made up all the donors. The authors divided CD4+ cells into CD45RA+ naive and CD45RA-negative memory subsets. This specimen belongs to a study of shared clonotypes between healthy human individuals. Study at large: Each donor contributed plates that comprised three CD4 naive, three CD4 memory, two CD8 naive and one CD8 memory. Broader study findings: Relative to memory subsets, naive subsets generally showed larger estimated richness.

TCRdb's copy holds only in-frame clones and misses some; the assay was immunoSEQ multiplex PCR. The sample includes roughly 2.2 million clones, approximately 95% of them seen just once. V was trimmed by 4 bases and J by 3 bases, leaving 14 bases between them. The CDR3 has 14 residues. Germline loops: CDR1 SGHRS, CDR2 YFSETQ. This TCR came from a young man in good health. Some clones in this sample may be carry-over from other donors' samples. Sequencing input: naive CD4+ T cells from PBMCs. The subset was: CD45RA+ positively selected. The chain employs TRBV5-1 and TRBJ2-7, with D hard to call. The CDR3 DNA follows: TGCGCCAGCAGCCTGGCTGGCGGAAGCTACGAGCAGTACTTC. Protein: CASSLAGGSYEQYF.